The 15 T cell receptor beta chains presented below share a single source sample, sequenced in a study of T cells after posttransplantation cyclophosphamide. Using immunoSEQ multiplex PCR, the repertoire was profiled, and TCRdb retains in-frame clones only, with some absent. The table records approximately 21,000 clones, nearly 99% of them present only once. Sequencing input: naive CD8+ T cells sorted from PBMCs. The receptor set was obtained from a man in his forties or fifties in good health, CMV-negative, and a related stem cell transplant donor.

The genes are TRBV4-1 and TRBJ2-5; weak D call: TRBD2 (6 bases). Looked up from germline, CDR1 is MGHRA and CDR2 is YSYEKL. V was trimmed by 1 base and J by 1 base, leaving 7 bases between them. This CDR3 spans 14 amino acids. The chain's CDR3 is CASSQGGAQETQYF. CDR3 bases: TGCGCCAGCAGCCAAGGCGGGGCCCAAGAGACCCAGTACTTC.

The CDR3 bases are TGTGCCAGCAGCGTAGAGGCGGGTCTTCCTGGGGCCAACGTCCTGACTTTC. It yields the protein CASSVEAGLPGANVLTF. The genes are TRBV9 and TRBJ2-6, with D maybe TRBD2 (5 bases). V dropped 0 bases and J dropped 2 bases, with 12 bases sitting between them. This CDR3 comprises 17 residues. CDR1 is SGDLS and CDR2 is YYNGEE in the germline V gene.

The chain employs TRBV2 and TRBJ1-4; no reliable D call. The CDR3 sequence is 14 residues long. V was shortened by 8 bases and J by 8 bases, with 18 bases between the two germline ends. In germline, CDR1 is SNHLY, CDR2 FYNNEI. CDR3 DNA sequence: TGTGCCAGCGGAGGTCCCCCAGAGGAGGAAAAACTGTTTTTT. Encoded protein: CASGGPPEEEKLFF.

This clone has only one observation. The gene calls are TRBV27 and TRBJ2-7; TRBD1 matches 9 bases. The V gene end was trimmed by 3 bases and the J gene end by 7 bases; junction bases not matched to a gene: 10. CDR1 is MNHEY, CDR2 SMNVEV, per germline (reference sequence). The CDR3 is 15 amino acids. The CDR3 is CASSLSGTGFSEQYF. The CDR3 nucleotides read TGTGCCAGCAGTTTGTCCGGGACAGGGTTTAGTGAGCAGTACTTC.

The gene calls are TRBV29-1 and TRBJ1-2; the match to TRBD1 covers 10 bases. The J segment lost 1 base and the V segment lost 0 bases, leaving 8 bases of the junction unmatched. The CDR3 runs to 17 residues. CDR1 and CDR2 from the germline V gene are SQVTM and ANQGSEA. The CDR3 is CSVEDRTGGQGNYGYTF. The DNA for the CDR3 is TGCAGCGTTGAAGATCGGACAGGGGGGCAGGGTAACTATGGCTACACCTTC.

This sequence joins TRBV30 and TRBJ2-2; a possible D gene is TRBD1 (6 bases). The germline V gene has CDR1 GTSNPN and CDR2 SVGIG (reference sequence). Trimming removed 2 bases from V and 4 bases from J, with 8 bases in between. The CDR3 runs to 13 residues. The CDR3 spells CAWSKQGTGELFF. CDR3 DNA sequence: TGTGCCTGGAGTAAACAGGGCACCGGGGAGCTGTTTTTT. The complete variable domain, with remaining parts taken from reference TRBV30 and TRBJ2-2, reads SQTIHQWPATLVQPVGSPLSLECTVEGTSNPNLYWYRQAAGRGLQLLFYSVGIGQISSEVPQNLSASRPQDRQFILSSKKLLLSDSGFYLCAWSKQGTGELFFGEGSRLTVL.

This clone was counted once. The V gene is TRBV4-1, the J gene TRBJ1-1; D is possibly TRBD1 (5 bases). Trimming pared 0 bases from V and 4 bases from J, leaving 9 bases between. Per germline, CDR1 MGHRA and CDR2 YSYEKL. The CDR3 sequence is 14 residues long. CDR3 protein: CASSQELGVTEAFF. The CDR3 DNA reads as TGCGCCAGCAGCCAAGAATTAGGGGTCACTGAAGCTTTCTTT.

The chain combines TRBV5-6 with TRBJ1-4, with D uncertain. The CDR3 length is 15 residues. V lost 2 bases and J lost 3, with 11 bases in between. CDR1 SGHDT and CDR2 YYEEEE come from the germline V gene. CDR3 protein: CASSFLRSANEKLFF. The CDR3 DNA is TGTGCCAGCAGCTTCCTGAGGTCCGCTAATGAAAAACTGTTTTTT.

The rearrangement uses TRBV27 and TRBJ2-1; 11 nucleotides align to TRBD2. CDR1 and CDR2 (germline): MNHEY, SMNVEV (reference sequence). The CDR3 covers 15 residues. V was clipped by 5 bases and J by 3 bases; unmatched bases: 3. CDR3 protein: CASSPGTSGYNEQFF. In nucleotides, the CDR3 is TGTGCCAGCAGTCCCGGGACTAGCGGCTACAATGAGCAGTTCTTC.

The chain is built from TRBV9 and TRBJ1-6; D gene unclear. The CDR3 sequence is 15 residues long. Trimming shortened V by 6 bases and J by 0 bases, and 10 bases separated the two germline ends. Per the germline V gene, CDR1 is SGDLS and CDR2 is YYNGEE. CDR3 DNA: TGTGCCAGCACGGGAGGGATCTCCTATAATTCACCCCTCCACTTT. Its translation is CASTGGISYNSPLHF.

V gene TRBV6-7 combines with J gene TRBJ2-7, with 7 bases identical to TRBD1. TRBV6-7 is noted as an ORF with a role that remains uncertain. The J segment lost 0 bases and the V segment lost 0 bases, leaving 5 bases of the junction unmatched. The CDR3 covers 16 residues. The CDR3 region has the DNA TGTGCCAGCAGTTACTCGAAAAGGGGGCCCTCCTACGAGCAGTACTTC. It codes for CASSYSKRGPSYEQYF.

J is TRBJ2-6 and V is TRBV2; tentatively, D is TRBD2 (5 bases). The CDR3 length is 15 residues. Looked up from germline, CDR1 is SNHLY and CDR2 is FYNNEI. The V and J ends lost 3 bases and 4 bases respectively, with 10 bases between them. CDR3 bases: TGTGCCAGCAGTGATACGGGGTTGGGGGCCAACGTCCTGACTTTC. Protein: CASSDTGLGANVLTF.

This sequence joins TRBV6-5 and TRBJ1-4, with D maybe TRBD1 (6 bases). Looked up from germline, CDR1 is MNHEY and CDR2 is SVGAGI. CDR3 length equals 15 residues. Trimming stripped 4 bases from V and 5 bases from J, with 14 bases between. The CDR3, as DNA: TGTGCCAGCAGTTCCTCGACAGGCCGAAATGAAAAACTGTTTTTT. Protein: CASSSSTGRNEKLFF.

The CDR3 protein is CASSGERLTGELFF. The CDR3 bases are TGTGCCAGCAGCGGGGAGAGGTTGACCGGGGAGCTGTTTTTT. V and J are TRBV7-9 and TRBJ2-2, with D tentatively TRBD2 (5 bases). The V gene lost 5 bases and the J gene lost 5 bases, with 12 bases spanning the gap. Per germline, CDR1 SEHNR and CDR2 FQNEAQ (reference sequence). The CDR3 totals 14 residues.

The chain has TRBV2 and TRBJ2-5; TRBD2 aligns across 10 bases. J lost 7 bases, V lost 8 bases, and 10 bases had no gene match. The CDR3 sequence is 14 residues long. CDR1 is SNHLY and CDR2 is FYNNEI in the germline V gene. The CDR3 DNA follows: TGTGCCAGCCTTCCGACTAGCGGGTTGCCGACCCAGTACTTC. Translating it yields CASLPTSGLPTQYF.